Each of the 9 T cell receptor beta chains below was sequenced from the same sample in a study of blood T cells in healthy people across ages. Alongside a J-beta primer mix, a sample-barcoded 5' primer served in a second PCR lasting about 7 to 11 cycles. TCRdb recomputed calls from the 5' RACE reads with MiXCR, one row per CDR3 protein. The repertoire has approximately 1,700,000 distinct CDR3 sequences, more than 35% of them found once; the top ten carry under 25%. Sequencing was carried out using blood. The receptors shown here come from a human donor in good health.

This clonotype was recorded a few times. The rearrangement joins TRBV7-2 to TRBJ1-5; TRBD1 might be the D (5 bases). V was trimmed by 5 bases and J by 9 bases, leaving 17 bases between them. CDR1 and CDR2 (germline): SGHTA, FQGNSA. The CDR3 runs to 14 residues. CDR3 bases: TGTGCCAGCAGCCCCTACCAGGGTACTCTGCCCCAGCATTTT. Translated, it gives CASSPYQGTLPQHF.

As to this clonotype: One junction end does not reproduce the germline sequence, and a read error may be involved. The CDR3 coding sequence is TGCGCCAGCAGCCAAGTCCCAGTGACTCACTCTGAGGCCAACGTCCTGACTTTC. Its protein product is CASSQVPVTHSEANVLTF. The chain joins TRBV4-3 to TRBJ2-6; D is uncertain. This CDR3 region has 18 residues. Germline assignment: CDR1 LGHNA and CDR2 YSLEER.

This sequence joins TRBV16 and TRBJ1-4; D perhaps matches TRBD1 (6 bases). V was trimmed by 0 bases and J by 8 bases, leaving 10 bases between them. The CDR3 is 14 amino acids. The germline V gene has CDR1 KGHSY and CDR2 FQNENV. CDR3 DNA sequence: TGTGCCAGCAGCCAATCTGCAGGGGTGGAAAAACTGTTTTTT. Translating gives CASSQSAGVEKLFF.

In this sample, this clonotype turned up a few times. The J gene is TRBJ2-3, the V gene TRBV9; D unclear. Germline V CDR1 and CDR2: SGDLS, YYNGEE. CDR3 length: 13 amino acids. V was clipped by 0 bases and J by 4 bases, with 6 bases between them. The DNA of the CDR3 is TGTGCCAGCAGCGTAGAAAGCGCAGATACGCAGTATTTT. Protein product: CASSVESADTQYF. The full variable domain, completed using reference TRBV9 and TRBJ2-3, is DSGVTQTPKHLITATGQRVTLRCSPRSGDLSVYWYQQSLDQGLQFLIQYYNGEERAKGNILERFSAQQFPDLHSELNLSSLELGDSALYFCASSVESADTQYFGPGTRLTVL.

This clonotype was seen more than once but under ten times. The gene calls are TRBV20-1 and TRBJ1-2; 7 nucleotides match TRBD1. The V segment lost 0 bases and the J segment 1 base; nucleotides outside the gene matches: 8. This CDR3 has 16 residues. Per the germline V gene, CDR1 is DFQATT and CDR2 is SNEGSKA (reference sequence). The DNA of the CDR3 is TGCAGTGCTAGAGAGGCGACAGGGACCCTTAACTATGGCTACACCTTC. This gives the protein CSAREATGTLNYGYTF.

The genes are TRBV29-1 and TRBJ2-6; no definite D call. Germline-derived CDR1 and CDR2 are SQVTM and ANQGSEA. This CDR3 has 13 residues. Trimming stripped 4 bases from V and 3 bases from J, with 7 bases between. The CDR3 sequence: CSVGSGGANVLTF. For the CDR3, the DNA is TGCAGCGTTGGGTCAGGTGGGGCCAACGTCCTGACTTTC.

The chain uses TRBV7-2 and TRBJ2-1, with D possibly matching TRBD1 (6 bases). The CDR3 runs to 14 residues. Germline assignment: CDR1 SGHTA and CDR2 FQGNSA. Trimming took off 0 bases at V and 8 bases at J, with 11 bases between the two ends. The CDR3 spells CASSLAPGVYEQFF. CDR3 in DNA: TGTGCCAGCAGCTTAGCGCCAGGGGTTTATGAGCAGTTCTTC.

V usage is TRBV29-1 and J usage is TRBJ2-7, with 7 bases that match TRBD1. The CDR3 is made up of 13 amino acids. V shed 0 bases and J 7 bases; nucleotides not matched to a gene: 6. CDR1 and CDR2 (germline): SQVTM, ANQGSEA. The CDR3 is CSVEDDRAREQYF. CDR3 sequence (DNA): TGCAGCGTTGAAGATGACAGGGCAAGGGAGCAGTACTTC.

The CDR3 here is CASSQDNRFPYYTGELFF. Written as DNA, the CDR3 is TGCGCCAGCAGCCAAGATAACAGATTCCCCTACTACACCGGGGAGCTGTTTTTT. The rearrangement joins TRBV4-3 to TRBJ2-2, with unresolved D. CDR1 and CDR2 from the germline V gene are LGHNA and YSLEER. The V end lost 0 bases, the J end lost 3 bases, and 17 bases lay between the germline ends. The CDR3 sequence is 18 residues long.